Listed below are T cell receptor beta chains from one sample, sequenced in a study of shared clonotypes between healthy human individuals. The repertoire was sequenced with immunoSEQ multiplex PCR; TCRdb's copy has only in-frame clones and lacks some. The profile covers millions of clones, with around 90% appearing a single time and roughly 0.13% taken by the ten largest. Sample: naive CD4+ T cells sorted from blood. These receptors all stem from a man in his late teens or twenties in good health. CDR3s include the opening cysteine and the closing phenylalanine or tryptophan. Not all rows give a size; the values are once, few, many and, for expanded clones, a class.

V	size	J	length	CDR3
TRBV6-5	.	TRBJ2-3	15	CASSYFPSGTDTQYF
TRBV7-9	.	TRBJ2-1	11	CASSSPYGEFF
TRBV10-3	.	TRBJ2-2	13	CATTPANTGELFF
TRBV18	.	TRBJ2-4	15	CASSPTVLAKNIQYF
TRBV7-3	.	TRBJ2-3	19	CASSPRGLAGVGGTDTQYF
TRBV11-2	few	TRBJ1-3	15	CASSKGPSSGNTIYF
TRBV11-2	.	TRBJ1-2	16	CASSLGFKEANYGYTF
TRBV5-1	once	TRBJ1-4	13	CASRPATNEKLFF
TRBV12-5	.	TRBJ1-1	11	CASGTTTEAFF
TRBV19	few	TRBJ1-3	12	CASGGAGNTIYF
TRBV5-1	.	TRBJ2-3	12	CASSYGTDTQYF
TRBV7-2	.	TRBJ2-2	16	CASSLTGTGGPGELFF
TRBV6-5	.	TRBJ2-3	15	CASSPGGTGPDTQYF
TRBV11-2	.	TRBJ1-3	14	CASSSDRGRNTIYF
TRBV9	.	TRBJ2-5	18	CASTRSTGQGNLLETQYF
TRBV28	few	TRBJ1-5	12	CASSQPVGVQHF
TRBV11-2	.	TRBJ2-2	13	CASSLEYTGELFF
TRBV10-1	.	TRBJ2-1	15	CASSEGTERGNEQFF
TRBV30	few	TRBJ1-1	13	CAWTGQGNTEAFF
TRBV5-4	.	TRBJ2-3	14	CASSANRGTDTQYF
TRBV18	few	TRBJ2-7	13	CASSPTGTYEQYF
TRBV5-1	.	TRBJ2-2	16	CASSQGVGSNTGELFF
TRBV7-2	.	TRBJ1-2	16	CASSLGSAGPIEGYTF
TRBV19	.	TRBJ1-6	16	CASSIGQGAIYSPLHF
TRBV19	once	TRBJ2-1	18	CASRGDRGSGRGRYEQFF
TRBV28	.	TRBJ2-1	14	CASSSGTENNEQFF
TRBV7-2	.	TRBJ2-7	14	CASSFGREGYEQYF
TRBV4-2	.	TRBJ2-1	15	CASSVSGGTYNEQFF
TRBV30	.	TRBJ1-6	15	CAWTGWSSYNSPLHF
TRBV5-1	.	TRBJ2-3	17	CASSLPDRGPSTDTQYF
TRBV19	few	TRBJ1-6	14	CASHRGSDNSPLHF
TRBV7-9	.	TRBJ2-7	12	CASSLAFYEQYF